This TCR beta chain stems from a study of cytomegalovirus exposure and HLA in healthy donors (dated by TCRdb to 2016 to 2017). Some background on the complete study: According to an earlier analysis of several hundred of the donors, about 190 million T cells yielded 120 million or so unique TCR beta sequences and approximately 280 Gb of sequence data. An early release that covered more than 550 HLA-typed donors contained about 300 gigabases of sequencing data and approximately 85 million unique TCR sequences. Of the roughly 400 genotyped donors, around 81% fell in the genetic ancestry cluster associated with self-reported Caucasian donors. The study aimed to test whether cataloging public T cell receptors could reveal signatures of past pathogen exposure. The study used immunosequencing to profile the T cell repertoires of about 670 subjects and linked those repertoires to cytomegalovirus serostatus. Besides the first cohort of roughly 700 subjects, a separate validation cohort made up of about 120 different subjects was used. High-throughput TCR immunosequencing, statistical association of individual TCRs with disease status, and machine learning were combined to predict cytomegalovirus infection status. In a later analysis, previously published TCR beta repertoires from 600 to 850 donors were re-analyzed and high-resolution HLA genotyping was added so that TCR occurrence patterns could be studied. Rather than using new phenotypic data, the later analysis identified candidate immune exposures from TCR beta sequences and from how often those sequences occurred across donors. In an earlier analysis of around 540 of the donors, high-throughput TCR beta sequencing was used to judge whether each TCR beta V gene segment behaved as functional or pseudogenic. Donor age, sex, ethnicity and CMV serostatus were compiled alongside the repertoire data. In a later genetic analysis, genome-wide SNP genotypes for about three fifths of the roughly 670 donors were used, and that subset was treated as a discovery cohort. All discovery cohort repertoires had been generated using a single sequencing platform. Both class I and class II loci were covered by HLA typing, at four-digit resolution. The number of typed donors differed by locus: about 620-640 for A, B, C, DRB1 and DQB1; 500 to 550 for DQA1; about 600 for DPA1; and about 450 for DPB1. Roughly 5 DR-DQ haplotypes were treated as single units for association and clustering because of strong linkage in the cohort. Across 300 to 500 genotyped donors of the cohort, an average of about 240,000 unique TCR beta nucleotide sequences per donor were sequenced, and approximately 19% of those sequences were non-productive.

The method behind the library was the immunoSEQ multiplex PCR assay. The multiplex PCR relied on a mix of 60 forward primers for TCR Vbeta segments and 13 reverse primers for TCR Jbeta segments. A multiplex PCR assay on genomic DNA amplified the CDR3 region of rearranged TCR beta genes. On the Illumina HiSeq System, the amplified TCR beta libraries were sequenced as 87-base-pair reads. As for how the authors treated the data: In a later analysis, tens of millions of unique TCR beta chains were counted across the roughly 670 repertoires, and roughly 11 million of these chains were shared by at least two donors. A nearest-neighbor algorithm error-corrected the raw reads and collapsed the reads into unique sequences, merging closely related sequences to remove PCR and sequencing errors. Alignment of CDR3 sequences to IMGT reference sequences was used to assign V, D and J gene segments. For a sequence to be retained, a match of at least six nucleotides to both a V gene segment and a J gene segment was required. Rearrangements were called productive when the CDR3 lacked stop codons and stayed in frame with V and J; all others were non-productive. Following IMGT convention, CDR3 was defined as the stretch from the second conserved V-encoded cysteine up to the conserved J-encoded phenylalanine. The earlier analysis of about 570 of the donors excluded any sequence lacking an unambiguous match to a single V gene segment. An earlier analysis of 500 to 700 of the donors classified V segments as functional when productive rearrangements were above 56.7% and as segregating when the standard deviation between donors was above 5%. To diagnose cytomegalovirus status from the catalog of TCR beta chain sequences, a statistical classification framework was built. In a later analysis, V and J genes were assigned by comparing TCR nucleotide sequences against IMGT/GENE-DB human TR gene sequences. Using the TCRdist pipeline, a later analysis assigned CDR3 sequences along with most-parsimonious VDJ recombination scenarios. In a later analysis, each TCR beta chain was defined by its CDR3 amino acid sequence together with its V-gene family, and reads without a unique V-gene family were excluded. In a later analysis, 450 to 600 highly shared, low-generation-probability nucleotide sequences were removed to address suspected cross-contamination and a sequencing artifact. For each public chain, a later analysis derived a clonal expansion index from normalized ranks of inferred template counts within each repertoire. A later analysis computed generation probabilities with a VDJ recombination model fitted to out-of-frame rearrangements, and checked the results against IGoR. In a later analysis, hypergeometric tests were used to score TCR-TCR, TCR-HLA and TCR-CMV co-occurrence, with a repertoire-size bias correction applied to TCR pairs. To estimate false discovery rates, a later analysis permuted the HLA or CMV assignments 20 times. In a later analysis, co-occurring TCRs were grouped using DBSCAN, with TCRdist sequence similarity added in when clustering inside HLA-allele-positive subsets. Co-occurrence clustering excluded repertoires with fewer than 30,000 or more than 120,000 public chains, plus five with anomalous nucleotide sharing. The table was pulled from immuneACCESS by TCRdb, which kept in-frame rearrangements only. Such tables lose some clones; where checked, under half of the loss comes from unresolved V genes, and the rest has no known cause. The V and J calls and the clone size are those of that table, but D and trimming were determined from the DNA. The sample table holds over 150,000 clones, of which roughly four fifths were seen once. The top ten clones comprise over 1.5% of the sample.

Results the study describes overall, beyond this receptor: Correlated functional status among segregating V segments might be attributable to linkage disequilibrium, but an unknown experimental factor could not be ruled out. Sequencing depth was assumed to be roughly uniform across donors in the presence/absence analyses, though that assumption may not hold. This cohort had only TCR beta chains sequenced, and the lack of alpha or paired-chain data limited which features could be detected. A further reported finding was that TCR beta sequences accurately predicted the HLA-A and HLA-B alleles for most subjects in the first cohort. In a later analysis, 16,951 TCR beta sequences were associated with specific HLA alleles at a false discovery rate of 0.05. Around 16 rarely observed V segments, including chromosome 9 orphons, were excluded from the earlier analysis of approximately 600 of the donors because counts were too low. Most CMV-associated TCR beta chains appeared to be HLA-restricted in a later analysis, and the HLA associations seemed to be driven largely by CMV exposure. According to the authors, the approach could potentially be generalized to other disease states and immunological phenotypes. In a later analysis, HLA-associated TCR beta chains showed more clonal expansion and lower generation probabilities than non-associated chains that were equally common. According to a later analysis, TCR association rates differed among HLA loci, with DRB1 alleles showing the most associated TCRs and HLA-C alleles showing the fewest. For the cohort, immune exposure information was limited to CMV serostatus. While some public TCRs were present in many individuals, most TCR sequences turned up only very rarely across donors. Assigning TCR associations to individual alleles was difficult when HLA alleles, especially DR and DQ, strongly co-occurred. The classifier was reported to diagnose cytomegalovirus status with high specificity and sensitivity in both the original and validation cohorts. A cluster of highly shared sequence variants was judged likely to be a technical artifact of the sequencing pipeline. In a later analysis, several top co-occurrence clusters were reported to appear linked to parvovirus B19, influenza, CMV and Epstein-Barr virus. A later genetic analysis associated a missense DCLRE1C variant with V-gene and J-gene trimming of TCR beta chains, and an independent cohort replicated the association. According to a later genetic analysis, donors in an Asian-associated ancestry cluster had fewer N-insertions in productive TCRs than the approximately 690-donor mean. Because HLA typing was missing for some donors at each locus, association tests included only the typed subset. An earlier analysis of approximately 570 of the donors showed that most TCR beta V segments appeared in productive rearrangements either about 87% or about 30% of the time, which broadly matched IMGT annotations. In vitro tests confirmed that a few of the cytomegalovirus-associated TCR beta chains recognize cytomegalovirus antigens. Some IMGT-functional V segments, including TRBV6-2 and TRBV6-3, could not be distinguished by the 87-base-pair reads and were therefore excluded. The study listed approximately 150 TCR beta chains as associated with cytomegalovirus.

Notes on this clone: Which antigen it targets is not known. Base qualities are missing; no much larger clone stands one base away.

From its cysteine to its phenylalanine, the CDR3 spans 13 amino acids. Only the CDR3 DNA stays, 39 bases, in frame from base 1. V loses 6 bases, J loses 1 base, and the germline ends lie 10 bases apart. In the germline V gene, CDR1 corresponds to SGHRS and CDR2 to YFSETQ. The cohort was made up of roughly 670 healthy bone marrow donors. All cohort members were sampled while nominally healthy, although unrecorded immune exposures were likely present. The donor tested CMV seronegative, placing the donor among the approximately 360 seronegative members of the cohort. Each donor provided a peripheral blood sample, and peripheral blood mononuclear cells were used for TCR beta sequencing. Genomic DNA extraction from the blood cell samples was performed with the Qiagen DNeasy Blood Extraction Kit.

This clonotype was obtained from a man aged 45-65 years in good health and CMV-seronegative. The chain is made from TRBV5-1 and TRBJ1-1, with the D segment identity uncertain. The sample taken for sequencing was PBMCs. CDR3 protein: CASTTTPNTEAFF. The DNA reads as follows: TGCGCCAGCACCACCACACCGAACACTGAAGCTTTCTTT.